This T cell receptor beta chain was obtained from a study of regulatory T cells in long-lasting Graves disease. Indicated time point: newly diagnosed GD, antithyroid drugs for less than 3 months. Researchers made the TCR library from RNA that was extracted from PBMCs. CDR3-region Arm-PCR and iRepertoire HTBI primers produced the TCR beta libraries. TCRdb used MiXCR to reprocess the multiplex PCR reads, holding one entry per CDR3 protein. The table includes 350,000 to 500,000 distinct CDR3 sequences, roughly 15% detected once. Study observations and caveats: Persistent Graves' patients showed a TCR diversity that was lower than that of newly diagnosed ones.

With respect to this clonotype: The antigen remains undetermined.

These data were likewise used in another study, on T cells in Graves' hyperthyroidism and ophthalmopathy. That report notes: Over 18 months, lack of ophthalmopathy progression marked Graves' hyperthyroidism as stable.

The specimen comprised peripheral blood mononuclear cells (PBMCs), sampled at new diagnosis, from a patient treated with antithyroid drugs. The TCR was taken from a woman between 18 and 29 years old with Graves disease.

CDR3 sequence: CASSFRGGEAYNEQFF. CDR3 sequence (DNA): TGTGCCAGCAGCTTCCGAGGGGGAGAGGCCTACAATGAGCAGTTCTTC. The chain couples TRBV7-8 to TRBJ2-1; a possible D gene is TRBD1 (6 bases). V lost 3 bases to trimming and J lost 2 bases, with 14 bases between them. The germline gives CDR1 SGHVS, CDR2 FQNEAQ. The CDR3 contains 16 residues. Variable domain in full (rest from reference TRBV7-8 and TRBJ2-1): GAGVSQSPRYKVAKRGQDVALRCDPISGHVSLFWYQQALGQGPEFLTYFQNEAQLDKSGLPSDRFFAERPEGSVSTLKIQRTQQEDSAVYLCASSFRGGEAYNEQFFGPGTRLTVL.